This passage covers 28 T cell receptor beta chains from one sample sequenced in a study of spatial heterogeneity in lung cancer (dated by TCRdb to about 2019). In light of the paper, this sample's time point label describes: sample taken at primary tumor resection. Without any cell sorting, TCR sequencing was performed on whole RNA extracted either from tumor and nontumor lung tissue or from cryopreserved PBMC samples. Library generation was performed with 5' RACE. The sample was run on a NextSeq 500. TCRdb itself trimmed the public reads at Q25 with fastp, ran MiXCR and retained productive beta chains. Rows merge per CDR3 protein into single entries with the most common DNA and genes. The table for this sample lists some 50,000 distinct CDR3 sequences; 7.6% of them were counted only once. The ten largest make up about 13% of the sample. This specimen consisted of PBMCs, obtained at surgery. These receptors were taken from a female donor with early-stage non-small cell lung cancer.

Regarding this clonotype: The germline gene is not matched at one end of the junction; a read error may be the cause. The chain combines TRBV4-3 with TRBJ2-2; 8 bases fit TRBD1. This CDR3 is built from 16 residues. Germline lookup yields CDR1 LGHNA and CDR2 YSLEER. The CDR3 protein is CSSNQQTGANTGELFF. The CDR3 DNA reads TGCTCCAGCAACCAACAGACAGGGGCGAACACCGGGGAGCTGTTTTTT.

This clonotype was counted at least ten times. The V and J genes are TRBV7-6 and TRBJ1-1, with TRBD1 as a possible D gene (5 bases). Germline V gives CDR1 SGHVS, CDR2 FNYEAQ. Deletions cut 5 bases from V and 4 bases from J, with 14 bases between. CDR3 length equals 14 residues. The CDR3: CASSEGLRGTEAFF. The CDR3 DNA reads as TGTGCCAGCAGCGAAGGATTAAGGGGCACTGAAGCTTTCTTT.

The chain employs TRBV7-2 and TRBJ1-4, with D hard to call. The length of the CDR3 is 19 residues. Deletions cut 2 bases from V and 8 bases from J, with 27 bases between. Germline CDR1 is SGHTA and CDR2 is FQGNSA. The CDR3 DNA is TGTGCCAGCAGCTTATTCGCAGGTCTTAAGAAAAGAGAGGTGGAAAAACTGTTTTTT. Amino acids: CASSLFAGLKKREVEKLFF. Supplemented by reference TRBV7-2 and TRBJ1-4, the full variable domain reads GAGVSQSPSNKVTEKGKDVELRCDPISGHTALYWYRQSLGQGLEFLIYFQGNSAPDKSGLPSDRFSAERTGGSVSTLTIQRTQQEDSAVYLCASSLFAGLKKREVEKLFFGSGTQLSVL.

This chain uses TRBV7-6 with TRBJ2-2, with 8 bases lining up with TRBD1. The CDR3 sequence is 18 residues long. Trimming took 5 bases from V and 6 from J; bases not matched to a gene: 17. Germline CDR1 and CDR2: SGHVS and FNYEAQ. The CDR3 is CASSTDAGFRGRAGELFF. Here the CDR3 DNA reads TGTGCCAGCAGCACCGATGCCGGCTTCAGGGGGCGGGCCGGGGAGCTGTTTTTT. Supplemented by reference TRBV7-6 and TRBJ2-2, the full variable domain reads GAGVSQSPRYKVTKRGQDVALRCDPISGHVSLYWYRQALGQGPEFLTYFNYEAQQDKSGLPNDRFSAERPEGSISTLTIQRTEQRDSAMYRCASSTDAGFRGRAGELFFGEGSRLTVL.

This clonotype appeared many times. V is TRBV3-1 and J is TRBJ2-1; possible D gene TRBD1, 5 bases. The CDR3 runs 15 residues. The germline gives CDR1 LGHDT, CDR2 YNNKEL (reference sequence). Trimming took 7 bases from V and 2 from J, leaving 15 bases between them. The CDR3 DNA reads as TGTGCCAGCACCTCAAGGGGTATCCCCTACAATGAGCAGTTCTTC. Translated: CASTSRGIPYNEQFF.

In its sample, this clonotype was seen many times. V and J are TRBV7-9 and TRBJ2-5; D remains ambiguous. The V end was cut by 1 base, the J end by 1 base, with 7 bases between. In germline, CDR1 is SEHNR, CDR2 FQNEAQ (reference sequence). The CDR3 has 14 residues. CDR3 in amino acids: CASSLGRIQETQYF. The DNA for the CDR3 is TGTGCCAGCAGCTTAGGACGGATCCAAGAGACCCAGTACTTC.

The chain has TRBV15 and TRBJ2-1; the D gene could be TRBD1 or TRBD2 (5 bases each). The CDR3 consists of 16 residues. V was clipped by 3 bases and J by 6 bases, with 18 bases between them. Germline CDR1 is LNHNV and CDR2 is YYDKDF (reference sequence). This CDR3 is CATSRTSYGAINEQFF. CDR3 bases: TGTGCCACCAGCAGGACCTCTTACGGGGCCATCAATGAGCAGTTCTTC.

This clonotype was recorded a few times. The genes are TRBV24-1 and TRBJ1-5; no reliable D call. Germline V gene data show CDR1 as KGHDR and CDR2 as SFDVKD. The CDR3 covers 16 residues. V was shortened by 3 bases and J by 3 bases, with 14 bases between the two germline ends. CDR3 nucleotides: TGTGCCACCAGTGATCAGAAACGGGGTTCCAATCAGCCCCAGCATTTT. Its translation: CATSDQKRGSNQPQHF.

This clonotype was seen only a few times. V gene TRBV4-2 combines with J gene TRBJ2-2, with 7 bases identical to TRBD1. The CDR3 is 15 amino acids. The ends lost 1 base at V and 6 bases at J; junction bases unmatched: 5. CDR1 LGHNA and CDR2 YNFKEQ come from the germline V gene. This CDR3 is CASSQASQGAGELFF. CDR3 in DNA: TGTGCCAGCAGCCAAGCTTCGCAGGGGGCCGGGGAGCTGTTTTTT.

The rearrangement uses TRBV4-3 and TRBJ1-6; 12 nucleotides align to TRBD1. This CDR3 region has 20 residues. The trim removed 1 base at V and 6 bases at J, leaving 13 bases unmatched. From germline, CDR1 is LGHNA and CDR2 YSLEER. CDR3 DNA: TGCGCCAGCAGCCAAGCTCCCCCGGGACAGGGGGCGCGGGGTAATTCACCCCTCCACTTT. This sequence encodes CASSQAPPGQGARGNSPLHF.

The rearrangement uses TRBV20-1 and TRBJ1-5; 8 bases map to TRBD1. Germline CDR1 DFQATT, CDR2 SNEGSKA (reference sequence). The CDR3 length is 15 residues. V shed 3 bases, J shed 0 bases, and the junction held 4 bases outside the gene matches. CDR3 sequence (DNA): TGCAGTGCTAGTAGGACAGGGACTAGCAATCAGCCCCAGCATTTT. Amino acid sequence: CSASRTGTSNQPQHF.

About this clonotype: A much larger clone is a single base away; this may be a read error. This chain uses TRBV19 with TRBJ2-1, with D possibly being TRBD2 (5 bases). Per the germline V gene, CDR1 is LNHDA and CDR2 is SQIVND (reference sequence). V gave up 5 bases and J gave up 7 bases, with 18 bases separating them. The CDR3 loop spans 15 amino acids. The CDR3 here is CASSRPGTSRNEQFF. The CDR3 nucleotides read TGTGCCAGTAGTCGCCCGGGAACTTCGCGTAATGAGCAGTTCTTC.

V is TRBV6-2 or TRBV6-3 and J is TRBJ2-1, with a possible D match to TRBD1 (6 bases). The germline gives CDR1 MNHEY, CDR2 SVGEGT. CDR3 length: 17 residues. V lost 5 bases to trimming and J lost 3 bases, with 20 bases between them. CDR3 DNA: TGTGCCAGCAGTGACCTACAGGGTGTAGGTGGCTACAATGAGCAGTTCTTC. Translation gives CASSDLQGVGGYNEQFF.

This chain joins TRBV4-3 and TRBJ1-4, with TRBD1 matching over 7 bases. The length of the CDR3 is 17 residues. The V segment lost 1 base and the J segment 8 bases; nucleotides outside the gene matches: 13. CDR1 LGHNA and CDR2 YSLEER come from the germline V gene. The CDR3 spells CASSQGGGTEPWEKLFF. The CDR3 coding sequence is TGCGCCAGCAGCCAAGGGGGGGGGACAGAGCCTTGGGAAAAACTGTTTTTT.

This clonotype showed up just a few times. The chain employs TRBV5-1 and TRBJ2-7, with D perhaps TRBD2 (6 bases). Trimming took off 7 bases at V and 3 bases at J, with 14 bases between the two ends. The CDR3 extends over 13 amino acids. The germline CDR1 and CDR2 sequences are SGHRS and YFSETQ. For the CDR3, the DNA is TGCGCCAGCTCGCCGGGGGTAGGCTACGAGCAGTACTTC. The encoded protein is CASSPGVGYEQYF.

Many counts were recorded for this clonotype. The CDR3 nucleotides read TGTGCCAGCAGCTTAGTTGTCGGGGCCTACGAGCAGTACTTC. Translation gives CASSLVVGAYEQYF. V and J are TRBV7-2 and TRBJ2-7; D possibly corresponds to TRBD2 (5 bases). From germline, CDR1 is SGHTA and CDR2 FQGNSA. Trimming pared 1 base from V and 2 bases from J, leaving 9 bases between. This CDR3 is 14 amino acids long.

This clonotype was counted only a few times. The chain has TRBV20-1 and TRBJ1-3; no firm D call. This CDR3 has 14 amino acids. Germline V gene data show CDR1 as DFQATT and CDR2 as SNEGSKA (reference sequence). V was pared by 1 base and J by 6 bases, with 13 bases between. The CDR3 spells CSARGDDGVNTIYF. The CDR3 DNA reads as TGCAGTGCTAGAGGAGATGACGGGGTAAACACCATATATTTT.

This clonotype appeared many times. The DNA for the CDR3 is TGTGCCAGCAGCTTTTCGGGGGGACTAGCAGTAGACACCGGGGAGCTGTTTTTT. It specifies CASSFSGGLAVDTGELFF. The chain joins TRBV7-6 to TRBJ2-2, with 9 bases matching TRBD2. Germline lookup yields CDR1 SGHVS and CDR2 FNYEAQ. The V gene end was trimmed by 3 bases and the J gene end by 3 bases; junction bases not matched to a gene: 11. The CDR3 totals 18 residues.

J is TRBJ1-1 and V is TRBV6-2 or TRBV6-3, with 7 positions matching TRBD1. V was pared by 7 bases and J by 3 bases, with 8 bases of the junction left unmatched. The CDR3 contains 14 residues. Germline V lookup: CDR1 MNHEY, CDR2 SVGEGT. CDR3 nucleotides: TGTGCCAGCACACTCCGGCAGGGGGACACTGAAGCTTTCTTT. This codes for CASTLRQGDTEAFF.

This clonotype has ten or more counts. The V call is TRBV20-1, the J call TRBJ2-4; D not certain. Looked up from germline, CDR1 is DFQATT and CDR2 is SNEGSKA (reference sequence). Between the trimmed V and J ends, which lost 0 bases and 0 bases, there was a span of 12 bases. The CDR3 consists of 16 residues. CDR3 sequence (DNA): TGCAGTGCTAGAGATCTTCGTAACTTAGCCAAAAACATTCAGTACTTC. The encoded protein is CSARDLRNLAKNIQYF.

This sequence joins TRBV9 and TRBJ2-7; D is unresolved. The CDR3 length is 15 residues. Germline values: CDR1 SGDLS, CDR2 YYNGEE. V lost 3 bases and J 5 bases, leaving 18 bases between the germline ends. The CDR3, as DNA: TGTGCCAGCAGCGCTACCGCGTTTTCGAGCCACGAGCAGTACTTC. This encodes CASSATAFSSHEQYF.

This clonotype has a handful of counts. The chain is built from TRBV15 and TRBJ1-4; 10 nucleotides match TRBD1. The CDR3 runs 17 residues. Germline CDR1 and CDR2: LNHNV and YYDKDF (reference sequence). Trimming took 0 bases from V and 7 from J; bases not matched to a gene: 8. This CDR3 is CATSRDRGQGRSEKLFF. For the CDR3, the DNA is TGTGCCACCAGCAGAGATCGGGGACAGGGGAGGAGTGAAAAACTGTTTTTT.

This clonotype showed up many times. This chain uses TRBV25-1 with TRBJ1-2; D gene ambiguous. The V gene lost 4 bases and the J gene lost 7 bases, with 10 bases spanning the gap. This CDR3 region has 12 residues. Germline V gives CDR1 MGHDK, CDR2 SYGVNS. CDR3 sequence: CASSGQSIGYTF. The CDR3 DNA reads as TGTGCCAGCAGTGGTCAGTCGATTGGCTACACCTTC.

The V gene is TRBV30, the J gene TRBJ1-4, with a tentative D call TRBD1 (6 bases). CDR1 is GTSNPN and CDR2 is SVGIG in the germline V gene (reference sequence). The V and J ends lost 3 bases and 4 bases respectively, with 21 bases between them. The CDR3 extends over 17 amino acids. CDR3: CAWSRGRFFSDNEKLFF. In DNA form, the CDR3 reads TGTGCCTGGAGCCGGGGGCGATTTTTTAGTGATAATGAAAAACTGTTTTTT.

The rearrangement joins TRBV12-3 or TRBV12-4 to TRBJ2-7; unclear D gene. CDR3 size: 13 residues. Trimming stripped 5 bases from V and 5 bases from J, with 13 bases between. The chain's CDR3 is CASSRTLDNEQYF. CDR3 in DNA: TGTGCCAGCAGTCGTACCCTTGATAACGAGCAGTACTTC.

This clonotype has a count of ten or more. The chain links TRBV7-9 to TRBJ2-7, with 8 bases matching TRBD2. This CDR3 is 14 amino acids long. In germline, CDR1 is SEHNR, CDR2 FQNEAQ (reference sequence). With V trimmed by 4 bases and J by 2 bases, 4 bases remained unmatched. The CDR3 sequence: CASSSRGLAYEQYF. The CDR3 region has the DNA TGTGCCAGCAGCTCGCGGGGACTAGCCTACGAGCAGTACTTC.

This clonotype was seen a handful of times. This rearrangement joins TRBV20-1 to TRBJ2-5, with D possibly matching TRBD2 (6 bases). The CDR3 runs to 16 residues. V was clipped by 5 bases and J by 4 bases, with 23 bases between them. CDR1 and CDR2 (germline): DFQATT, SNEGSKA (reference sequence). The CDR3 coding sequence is TGCAGTGCTGCTACCCCGGGGTCCCGGGAGCGAGAGACCCAGTACTTC. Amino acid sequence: CSAATPGSRERETQYF.

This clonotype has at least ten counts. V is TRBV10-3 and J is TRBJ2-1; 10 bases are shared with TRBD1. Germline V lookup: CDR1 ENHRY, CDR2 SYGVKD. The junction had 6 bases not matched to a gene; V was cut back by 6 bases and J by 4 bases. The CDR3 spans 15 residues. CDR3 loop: CAIRPGTGDYNEQFF. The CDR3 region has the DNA TGTGCCATCAGACCCGGGACAGGGGATTACAATGAGCAGTTCTTC.